This T cell receptor beta chain was captured by sequencing in a study of blood T cell repertoires in COVID-19. For the study at large: Acute and convalescent COVID-19 samples came from the United States, Italy and Spain.

In the study's own analysis: Reference gene primer amplification in the assay estimated nucleated cell counts. Using immunoSEQ multiplex PCR, the repertoire was profiled, and TCRdb retains in-frame clones only, with some absent. V and J calls and clone size are given by that table; D and trimming were obtained from the DNA. The sample records 250,000 to 350,000 clones, 89% being singletons. Germline CDR1 MNHNS, CDR2 SASEGT. The CDR3 runs 15 residues. The germline V and J ends were trimmed by 2 bases and 2 bases, with 10 bases remaining between them. J is TRBJ1-5 and V is TRBV6-1; D is ambiguous. Specimen: peripheral blood. The clonotype was recovered from a woman aged 35 to 49 who had recovered from COVID-19. Here the CDR3 DNA reads TGTGCCAGCAGTGAAATAGGGAGGGGCAATCAGCCCCAGCATTTT. It specifies CASSEIGRGNQPQHF.